The clone carrying this T cell receptor (beta chain) was detected only once. As processed by the authors: It was from reference gene primer amplification that nucleated cell counts were estimated. The repertoire was sequenced with immunoSEQ multiplex PCR; TCRdb's copy has only in-frame clones and lacks some. The DNA gave D and trimming, while V, J and clone size come from that table. The repertoire has about 35,000 clones, approximately 89% of them found once; the top ten carry 44%. The CDR3 runs to 13 residues. With 5 bases removed from V and 5 bases from J, the gap between germline ends came to 12 bases. Germline V gives CDR1 WNHNN, CDR2 SYGVQD (reference sequence). The sample comes from a study of blood T cell repertoires in COVID-19. Study in general: Acute and convalescent COVID-19 specimens originated in the United States, Italy and Spain. Sources were T cells, B-cell-depleted T cells, or PBMCs; the material itself was cDNA or gDNA.

The source material was peripheral blood. The TCR was taken from a human donor in a cohort sampled during active COVID-19. The V gene is TRBV10-1, the J gene TRBJ2-5; D unresolved. The CDR3 is CASSTAGSETQYF. CDR3 sequence (DNA): TGCGCCAGCAGTACCGCAGGCTCGGAGACCCAGTACTTC.